The present T cell receptor (beta chain) was sequenced within a study of T cells expressing NK-cell markers. The wider study: The study drew TCR beta repertoires from sorted CD3+CD56+NKG2C+, CD3+CD56+NKG2C- and CD3+CD56-NKG2C+ T cells. The study, taken as a whole, reports: In a few donors, dominant clonotypes made up about 25-60.1% of CD3+CD56-NKG2C+ cells. The share of CD8+ T cells held by dominant NKG2C+ clonotypes was about 1.0-7.5% in roughly 6 donors.

Turning to this clonotype: Its antigen is unknown.

This CDR3 is built from 15 residues. Looked up from germline, CDR1 is SGHRS and CDR2 is YFSETQ. 5'RACE template switching built TCR beta cDNA with unique molecular identifiers. For each CDR3 protein, TCRdb gives one entry from its re-call of the 5' RACE reads, without DNA. The table lists a few hundred thousand distinct CDR3 sequences. The TCR comes from a man aged 18 to 70 in good health. This chain links TRBV5-1 with TRBJ2-1. Input material: blood T cells: a sorted CD56 or NKG2C T cell subset, CD4+ or CD8+ T cells, or bulk PBMC T cells (not recorded which). The CDR3 sequence: CASSGRSSSYNEQFF.